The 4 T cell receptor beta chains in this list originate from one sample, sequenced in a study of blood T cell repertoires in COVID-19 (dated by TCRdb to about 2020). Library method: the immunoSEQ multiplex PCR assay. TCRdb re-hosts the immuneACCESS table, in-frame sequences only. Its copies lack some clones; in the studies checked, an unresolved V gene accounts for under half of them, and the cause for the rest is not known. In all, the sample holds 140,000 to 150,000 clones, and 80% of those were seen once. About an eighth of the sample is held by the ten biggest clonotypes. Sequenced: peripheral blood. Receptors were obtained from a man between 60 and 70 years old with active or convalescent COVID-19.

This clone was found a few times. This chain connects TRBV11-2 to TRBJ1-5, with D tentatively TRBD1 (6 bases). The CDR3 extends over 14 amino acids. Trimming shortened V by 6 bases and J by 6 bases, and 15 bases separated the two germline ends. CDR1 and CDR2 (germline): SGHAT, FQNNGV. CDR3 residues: CASSKNREAQPQHF. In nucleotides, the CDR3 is TGTGCCAGCAGTAAAAACAGGGAAGCTCAGCCCCAGCATTTT.

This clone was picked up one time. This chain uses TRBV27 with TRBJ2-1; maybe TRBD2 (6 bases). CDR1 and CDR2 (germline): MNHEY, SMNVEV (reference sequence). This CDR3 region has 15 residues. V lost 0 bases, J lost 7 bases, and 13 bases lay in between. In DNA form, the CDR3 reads TGTGCCAGCAGTTTATCACCAGGAGGGATGAATGAGCAGTTCTTC. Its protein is CASSLSPGGMNEQFF.

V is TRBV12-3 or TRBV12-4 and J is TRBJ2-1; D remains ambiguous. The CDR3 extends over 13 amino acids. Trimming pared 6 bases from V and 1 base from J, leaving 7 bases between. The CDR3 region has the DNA TGTGCCAGCAGGGAGAGGTCCTACAATGAGCAGTTCTTC. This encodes CASRERSYNEQFF.

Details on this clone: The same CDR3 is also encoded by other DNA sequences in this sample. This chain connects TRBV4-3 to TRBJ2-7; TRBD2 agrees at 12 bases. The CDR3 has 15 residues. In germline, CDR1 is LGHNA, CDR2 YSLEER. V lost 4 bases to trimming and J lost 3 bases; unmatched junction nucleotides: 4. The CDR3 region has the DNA TGCGCCAGCAGCCTCCGACTAGCGGGAGACTACGAGCAGTACTTC. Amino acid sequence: CASSLRLAGDYEQYF.